These 15 T cell receptor beta chains were all obtained from the same sample, sequenced in a study of cytomegalovirus exposure and HLA in healthy donors. The PCR contained 60 Vbeta and 13 Jbeta primers. Assay: immunoSEQ multiplex PCR; the TCRdb copy retains only in-frame clones and omits some. The sample lists about 97,000 clones; nearly 65% were seen once. Sequencing was performed on PBMCs. These receptor sequences come from a human donor in good health.

This chain connects TRBV19 to TRBJ2-1, with TRBD2 identical over 8 bases. CDR3 length equals 16 residues. V dropped 5 bases and J dropped 4; count of bases not matched to a gene: 10. CDR1 is LNHDA, CDR2 SQIVND, per germline (reference sequence). The chain's CDR3 is CASSWGSASGYNEQFF. The CDR3 DNA reads TGTGCCAGTAGTTGGGGGTCGGCTAGCGGGTACAATGAGCAGTTCTTC.

The chain couples TRBV5-4 to TRBJ2-2; TRBD1 is a possible D gene (6 bases). V was pared by 3 bases and J by 0 bases, with 12 bases between. This CDR3 is built from 16 residues. CDR1 SGHNT and CDR2 YYREEE come from the germline V gene (reference sequence). CDR3 DNA sequence: TGTGCCAGCAGCTCCAGGACAGCCCCGAACACCGGGGAGCTGTTTTTT. It is translated as CASSSRTAPNTGELFF.

The gene calls are TRBV2 and TRBJ2-2, with 8 bases that match TRBD2. The CDR3 is 17 residues long. V lost 5 bases, J lost 3 bases, and 11 bases stayed unmatched. Per germline, CDR1 SNHLY and CDR2 FYNNEI. The CDR3 reads CASSLPSGRRHTGELFF. The CDR3 bases are TGTGCCAGCAGTCTACCGAGCGGGAGAAGGCACACCGGGGAGCTGTTTTTT.

The sample holds a few counts of this clone. The chain couples TRBV10-1 to TRBJ2-3, with 8 bases lining up with TRBD2. This CDR3 contains 17 residues. V shed 4 bases, J shed 5 bases, and the junction held 14 bases outside the gene matches. CDR1 and CDR2 (germline): WNHNN, SYGVQD (reference sequence). DNA for the CDR3: TGCGCCAGCAGTGGGGGTGGAGTAGCGGGATCGGGAGATACGCAGTATTTT. Encoded protein: CASSGGGVAGSGDTQYF.

This clone was counted only a few times. V is TRBV19 and J is TRBJ2-3, with 7 nucleotides matching TRBD1. This CDR3 contains 14 residues. Germline V gives CDR1 LNHDA, CDR2 SQIVND (reference sequence). V was clipped by 5 bases and J by 6 bases; unmatched bases: 8. CDR3 amino acids: CASSLGQSIDTQYF. The DNA for the CDR3 is TGTGCCAGTAGTTTGGGACAGTCGATCGATACGCAGTATTTT.

This clone was recorded a few times. The rearrangement uses TRBV10-3 and TRBJ2-2, with D perhaps TRBD1 (6 bases). Deletions cut 6 bases from V and 0 bases from J, with 8 bases between. Looked up from germline, CDR1 is ENHRY and CDR2 is SYGVKD. CDR3 size: 14 residues. CDR3 bases: TGTGCCATCAGAAGGACAGCGAACACCGGGGAGCTGTTTTTT. Protein: CAIRRTANTGELFF.

CDR3 coding DNA: TGTGCCAGCAGTTTGAGGGGGCCGGAACAGCCCCAGCATTTT. Its protein is CASSLRGPEQPQHF. The gene calls are TRBV28 and TRBJ1-5; 7 bases align to TRBD1. The CDR3 is 14 residues long. Trimming cost V 3 bases and J 7 bases; bases outside gene matches: 6. The germline V gene encodes CDR1 MDHEN and CDR2 SYDVKM.

Written as DNA, the CDR3 is TGTGCCAGCAGTCCGGCCGCGGGGACTGAAGCTTTCTTT. Protein: CASSPAAGTEAFF. The rearrangement links TRBV7-9 to TRBJ1-1; D unclear. Between the trimmed V and J ends, which lost 6 bases and 5 bases, there was a span of 13 bases. Germline V gene sequence: CDR1 SEHNR, CDR2 FQNEAQ (reference sequence). The CDR3 has 13 amino acids. Full variable domain (rest looked up from reference TRBV7-9 and TRBJ1-1): DTGVSQNPRHKITKRGQNVTFRCDPISEHNRLYWYRQTLGQGPEFLTYFQNEAQLEKSRLLSDRFSAERPKGSFSTLEIQRTEQGDSAMYLCASSPAAGTEAFFGQGTRLTVV.

The chain combines TRBV2 with TRBJ1-2, with D possibly being TRBD1 (6 bases). Germline CDR1 SNHLY, CDR2 FYNNEI. V lost 6 bases and J lost 5, with 16 bases in between. The CDR3 has 14 residues. As DNA, the CDR3 is TGTGCCAGCAGATTAACAGGGTCCTCATATGGCTACACCTTC. This encodes CASRLTGSSYGYTF. Full variable domain (remainder filled in from reference TRBV2 and TRBJ1-2): EPEVTQTPSHQVTQMGQEVILRCVPISNHLYFYWYRQILGQKVEFLVSFYNNEISEKSEIFDDQFSVERPDGSNFTLKIRSTKLEDSAMYFCASRLTGSSYGYTFGSGTRLTVV.

This clone was seen a few times. The genes are TRBV5-4 and TRBJ2-1, with D possibly matching TRBD2 (5 bases). This CDR3 contains 15 residues. The germline V and J ends were trimmed by 4 bases and 4 bases, with 15 bases remaining between them. CDR1 is SGHNT, CDR2 YYREEE, per germline (reference sequence). The CDR3 sequence: CASSPSLADYNEQFF. CDR3 DNA sequence: TGTGCCAGCAGCCCCAGTCTAGCAGATTACAATGAGCAGTTCTTC.

The V call is TRBV19, the J call TRBJ2-3; D possibly corresponds to TRBD1 (6 bases). CDR1 and CDR2 (germline): LNHDA, SQIVND (reference sequence). Between the trimmed V and J ends, which lost 2 bases and 0 bases, there was a span of 12 bases. This CDR3 contains 16 residues. DNA for the CDR3: TGTGCCAGTAGTATAAGTAGGACAGCTAGCACAGATACGCAGTATTTT. It translates to CASSISRTASTDTQYF.

The genes are TRBV30 and TRBJ1-6, with 7 bases matching TRBD1. V was pared by 0 bases and J by 8 bases, with 16 bases of the junction left unmatched. The CDR3 is made up of 18 amino acids. Germline V lookup: CDR1 GTSNPN, CDR2 SVGIG (reference sequence). CDR3 bases: TGTGCCTGGAGTGTACAGCGTACTCTGAGGGGGCTCCATTCACCCCTCCACTTT. This codes for CAWSVQRTLRGLHSPLHF.

V gene TRBV19 combines with J gene TRBJ2-1; D remains unclear. The CDR3 totals 15 residues. Germline V gene lookup returns CDR1 LNHDA and CDR2 SQIVND (reference sequence). V was shortened by 1 base and J by 1 base, with 8 bases between the two germline ends. The CDR3 reads CASSIASPSYNEQFF. In DNA, the CDR3 is TGTGCCAGTAGTATAGCTTCTCCTTCCTACAATGAGCAGTTCTTC.

This chain joins TRBV2 and TRBJ1-5; 11 bases match TRBD1. The germline CDR1 and CDR2 sequences are SNHLY and FYNNEI. The CDR3 extends over 15 amino acids. The V and J ends lost 6 bases and 6 bases, in that order; junction bases with no gene match: 7. DNA of the CDR3: TGTGCCAGCAGATCCGGGACAGGGGGAAGTCAGCCCCAGCATTTT. Translated, it gives CASRSGTGGSQPQHF.

Here the CDR3 reads CASSMNWDSLSYEQYF. The DNA for the CDR3 is TGTGCCAGCAGTATGAATTGGGACAGCCTCTCCTACGAGCAGTACTTC. The J gene is TRBJ2-7, the V gene TRBV27; 7 positions match TRBD1. Trimming cost V 5 bases and J 0 bases; bases outside gene matches: 10. The CDR3 has 16 residues. The V gene's germline CDR1 is MNHEY and CDR2 SMNVEV (reference sequence).